The clone carrying this T cell receptor (beta chain) was seen repeatedly, ten times or more. Its specificity is unknown. The source of the sample is a study of regulatory T cells in long-lasting Graves disease. Looking at the study overall: Persistence in Graves' disease denoted antithyroid drug use beyond 5 years alongside positive TSH receptor antibodies.

Study outcomes and limitations: Sample size was small, which may have lowered accuracy.

V gave up 1 base and J gave up 2 bases, with 5 bases separating them. The CDR3 covers 13 residues. Germline-derived CDR1 and CDR2 are KGHSH and LQKENI. Indicated time point: persistent/refractory GD, antithyroid drugs over 5 years with positive TRAb. PBMC RNA served as the TCR library source. Researchers made TCR beta libraries by using iRepertoire HTBI primers and running Arm-PCR on CDR3 regions. Per the study methods: Gene usage covered about 60 TRBV and more than 13 TRBJ segments. One entry per CDR3 protein results from TCRdb running MiXCR on the multiplex PCR reads. What appears here as the V and J calls and clone size reflects TCRdb's work, not the paper's. The data hold over 250,000 distinct CDR3 sequences, with 22% observed a single time.

The receptor comes from a female donor with Graves disease. The material sequenced was peripheral blood mononuclear cells (PBMCs), taken when the disease was refractory, from a patient treated with antithyroid drugs. The V call is TRBV18, the J call TRBJ2-5, with D hard to call. This CDR3 is CASSPLAQETQYF. The CDR3 DNA reads as TGTGCCAGCTCACCACTAGCTCAAGAGACCCAGTACTTC.